What follows describes a single T cell receptor (beta chain). The sample is drawn from a study of OX40 agonist ivuxolimab in advanced cancers. V was cut by 3 bases and J by 4 bases, with 9 bases left in between. Germline assignment: CDR1 KGHSH and CDR2 LQKENI. CDR3 length: 13 residues. Assay used: immunoSEQ multiplex PCR; TCRdb lists only in-frame clones, some missing. The repertoire includes some 50,000 clones, 70% to 90% of them detected once, and approximately 5% sits in the top ten. The V gene is TRBV18, the J gene TRBJ1-2; perhaps TRBD1 as D (5 bases). The material sequenced was CD4+ or CD8+ T cells sorted from blood, taken in a trial of the OX40 agonist ivuxolimab. This TCR came from an adult with an advanced solid tumor such as melanoma, head and neck, liver or kidney cancer. Written as DNA, the CDR3 is TGTGCCAGCTCACCGGGGCAGAGCTATGGCTACACCTTC. Translated, it gives CASSPGQSYGYTF. Complete variable domain (other parts from reference TRBV18 and TRBJ1-2): NAGVMQNPRHLVRRRGQEARLRCSPMKGHSHVYWYRQLPEEGLKFMVYLQKENIIDESGMPKERFSAEFPKEGPSILRIQQVVRGDSAAYFCASSPGQSYGYTFGSGTRLTVV.